The text below deals with one T cell receptor beta chain. Its antigen is unidentified. Compared with germline, one end of the junction differs, possibly owing to a read error. Random hexamers were used to reverse transcribe the RNA input (about 0.5 to 1 ug). With immunoSEQ multiplex PCR, TCR beta CDR3 was amplified across 54 Vbeta and 13 Jbeta. MiXCR, run by TCRdb on the immunoSEQ multiplex PCR reads, gives a single entry per CDR3 protein. Altogether about 200,000 distinct CDR3 sequences are present, about 94% being singletons, with the ten largest covering approximately 0.088%. This specimen comes from a study of CD8 T cells in Susac syndrome. Study-level points and caveats: TCR sequencing and HLA analysis covered a relatively small number of individuals.

The sequenced material came from CD4+ T cells from PBMCs. The source of this sequence is a human donor with multiple sclerosis.

The CDR3 bases are TGCGCCAGCAGTCAAGGAACCGACAGGCGATCCTACGAGCAGTACTTC. Translated, it gives CASSQGTDRRSYEQYF. This chain links TRBV4-1 with TRBJ2-7, with D maybe TRBD1 (6 bases). Germline CDR1 and CDR2: MGHRA and YSYEKL. The CDR3 is made up of 16 amino acids.